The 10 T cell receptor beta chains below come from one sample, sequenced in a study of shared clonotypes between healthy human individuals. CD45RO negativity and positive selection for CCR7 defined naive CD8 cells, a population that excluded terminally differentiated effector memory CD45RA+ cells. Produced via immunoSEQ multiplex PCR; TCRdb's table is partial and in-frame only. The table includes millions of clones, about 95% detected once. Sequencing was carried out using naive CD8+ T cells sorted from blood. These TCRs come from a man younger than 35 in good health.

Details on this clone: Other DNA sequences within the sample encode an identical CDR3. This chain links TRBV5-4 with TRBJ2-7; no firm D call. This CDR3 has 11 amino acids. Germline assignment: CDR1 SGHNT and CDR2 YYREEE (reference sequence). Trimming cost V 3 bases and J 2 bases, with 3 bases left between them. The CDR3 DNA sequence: TGTGCCAGCAGCTCCGCCTACGAGCAGTACTTC. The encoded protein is CASSSAYEQYF.

CDR3 amino acids: CASSLAGTSGGAYEQYF. The CDR3 region has the DNA TGTGCCAGCAGTTTGGCAGGGACTAGCGGGGGAGCCTACGAGCAGTACTTC. The genes are TRBV28 and TRBJ2-7; 14 positions agree with TRBD2. The CDR3 is 17 amino acids. V lost 3 bases to trimming and J lost 2 bases; unmatched junction nucleotides: 6. Per the germline V gene, CDR1 is MDHEN and CDR2 is SYDVKM. Full variable domain (missing parts from reference TRBV28 and TRBJ2-7): DVKVTQSSRYLVKRTGEKVFLECVQDMDHENMFWYRQDPGLGLRLIYFSYDVKMKEKGDIPEGYSVSREKKERFSLILESASTNQTSMYLCASSLAGTSGGAYEQYFGPGTRLTVT.

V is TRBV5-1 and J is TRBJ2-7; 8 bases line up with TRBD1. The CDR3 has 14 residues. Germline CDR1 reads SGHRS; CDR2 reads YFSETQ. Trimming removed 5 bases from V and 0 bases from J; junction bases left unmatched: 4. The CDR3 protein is CASSWDRLSYEQYF. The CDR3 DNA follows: TGCGCCAGCAGTTGGGACAGGCTCTCCTACGAGCAGTACTTC.

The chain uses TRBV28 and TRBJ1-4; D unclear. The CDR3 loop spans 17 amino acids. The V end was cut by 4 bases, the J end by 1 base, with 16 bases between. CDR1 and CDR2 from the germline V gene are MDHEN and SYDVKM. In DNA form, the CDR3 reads TGTGCCAGCAGTTCCCGCCGCTACGATAGAACTAATGAAAAACTGTTTTTT. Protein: CASSSRRYDRTNEKLFF.

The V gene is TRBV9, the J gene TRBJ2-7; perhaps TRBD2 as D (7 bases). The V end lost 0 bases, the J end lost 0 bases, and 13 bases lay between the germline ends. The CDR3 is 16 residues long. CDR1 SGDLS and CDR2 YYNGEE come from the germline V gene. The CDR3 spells CASSVDREGSSYEQYF. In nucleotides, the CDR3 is TGTGCCAGCAGCGTAGACAGGGAGGGAAGCTCCTACGAGCAGTACTTC.

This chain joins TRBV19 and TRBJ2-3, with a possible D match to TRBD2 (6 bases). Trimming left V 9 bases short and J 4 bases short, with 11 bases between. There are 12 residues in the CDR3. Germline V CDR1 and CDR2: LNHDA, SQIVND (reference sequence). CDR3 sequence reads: CASYSGSDTQYF. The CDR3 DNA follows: TGTGCCAGCTATAGCGGTTCAGATACGCAGTATTTT.

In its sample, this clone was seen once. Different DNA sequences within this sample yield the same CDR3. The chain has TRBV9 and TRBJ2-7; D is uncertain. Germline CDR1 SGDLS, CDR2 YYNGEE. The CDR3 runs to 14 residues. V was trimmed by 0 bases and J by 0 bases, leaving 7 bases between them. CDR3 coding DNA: TGTGCCAGCAGCGTAGCTGCAGCCTCCTACGAGCAGTACTTC. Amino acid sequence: CASSVAAASYEQYF.

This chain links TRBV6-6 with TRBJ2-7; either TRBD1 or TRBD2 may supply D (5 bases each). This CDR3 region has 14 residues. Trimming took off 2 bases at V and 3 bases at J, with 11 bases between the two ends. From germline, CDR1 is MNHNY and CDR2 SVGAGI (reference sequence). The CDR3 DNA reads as TGTGCCAGCAGTTACACGGGGCAGGGCTACGAGCAGTACTTC. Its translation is CASSYTGQGYEQYF.

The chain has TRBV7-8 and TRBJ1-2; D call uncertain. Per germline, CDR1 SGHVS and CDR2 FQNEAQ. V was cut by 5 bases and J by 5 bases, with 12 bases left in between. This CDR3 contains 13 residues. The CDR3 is CASSLGEVYGYTF. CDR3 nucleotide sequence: TGTGCCAGCAGCCTCGGAGAGGTGTATGGCTACACCTTC.

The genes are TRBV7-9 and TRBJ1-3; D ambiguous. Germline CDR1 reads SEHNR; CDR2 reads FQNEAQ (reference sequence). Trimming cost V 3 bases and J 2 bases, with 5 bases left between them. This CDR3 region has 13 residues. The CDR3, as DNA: TGTGCCAGCAGCTTCATCACTGGAAACACCATATATTTT. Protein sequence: CASSFITGNTIYF.